This T cell receptor beta chain is from a study of blood T cell repertoires in COVID-19. V gave up 3 bases and J gave up 0 bases; unmatched junction bases: 10. The CDR3 loop spans 18 amino acids. The germline gives CDR1 SNHLY, CDR2 FYNNEI. Source study methods: Reference gene primer amplification in the assay estimated nucleated cell counts. Only in-frame clones appear in the TCRdb table, and some are missing; sequencing was by immunoSEQ multiplex PCR. D and trimming come from the DNA, and the V and J calls and clone size come from that table. The sample contains about 270,000 clones, about four fifths of which appear only once.

The rearrangement links TRBV2 to TRBJ2-7, with 11 bases fitting TRBD1. Sequencing was done on a sample of peripheral blood. This receptor was identified in a woman between 55 and 75 years old with active or convalescent COVID-19. CDR3 in amino acids: CASSDPGTGGLSSYEQYF. CDR3 nucleotides: TGTGCCAGCAGTGACCCCGGGACAGGGGGGCTGAGCTCCTACGAGCAGTACTTC.